This paragraph reports one T cell receptor (beta chain). Study processing details: Amplification of reference gene primers provided the estimated nucleated cell counts. Clones were read by immunoSEQ multiplex PCR, and TCRdb kept only the in-frame ones, dropping some. V, J and clone size were drawn from that table, and D and trimming were deduced from the DNA. Among a few hundred thousand clones listed, around 86% were seen once. The sample comes from a study of blood T cell repertoires in COVID-19. Turning to the study itself: PBMCs, B-cell-depleted T cells, or T cells provided the cDNA or gDNA that made up the material.

Clinical histories supplied by participants themselves formed the basis of cohort assignment. The CDR3 loop spans 14 amino acids. Losses at the gene ends were 0 bases for V and 8 bases for J; bases not matched to a gene: 5. The germline gives CDR1 SGHDT, CDR2 YYEEEE. The clonotype comes from a woman aged 18-29 years who had recovered from COVID-19. The sample was PBMCs or T cells enriched from blood (not recorded which). The chain uses TRBV5-6 and TRBJ2-7; TRBD2 matches at 10 bases. Here the CDR3 DNA reads TGTGCCAGCAGCTTGGGACTAGCGGGTGGAAAGCAGTACTTC. Residues: CASSLGLAGGKQYF.